Below, 13 T cell receptor beta chains from the same sample are listed, as sequenced in a study of T cells and copy number aberrations in small-cell lung cancer (TCRdb year 2021). The receptor library was made with the immunoSEQ multiplex PCR assay. TCRdb obtained this table from immuneACCESS and retained in-frame rearrangements with V and J assigned. These tables miss some clones; where compared with another copy, unresolved V genes account for less than half of the shortfall, and the remainder is unexplained. The sample data list more than 450 clones, and 96% of these were observed just once. The ten largest account for approximately 2.8% of the sample. Sequencing was done on a sample of tumor tissue. The origin of the receptors is a man aged 50 to 59 with small cell lung cancer.

This sequence joins TRBV10-3 and TRBJ2-1; 7 bases map to TRBD2. V lost 4 bases, J lost 5 bases, and 5 bases stayed unmatched. CDR1 ENHRY and CDR2 SYGVKD come from the germline V gene. The CDR3 has 14 residues. For the CDR3, the DNA is TGTGCCATCAGTGGGGACTATTCTAACAATGAGCAGTTCTTC. It codes for CAISGDYSNNEQFF.

The chain links TRBV5-3 to TRBJ2-5; 11 bases fit TRBD2. TRBV5-3 is flagged as an ORF with uncertain function. V trimming: 4 bases; J trimming: 5 bases; junction bases outside the gene matches: 10. This CDR3 has 16 residues. The chain's CDR3 is CARSISGRAGRETQYF. CDR3 sequence (DNA): TGTGCCAGAAGCATTAGCGGGAGGGCGGGTCGGGAGACCCAGTACTTC.

The J gene is TRBJ1-5, the V gene TRBV5-1, with D perhaps TRBD1 (6 bases). The CDR3 length is 14 residues. CDR1 and CDR2 (germline): SGHRS, YFSETQ. The ends were cut back, 0 bases at V and 2 bases at J, with 6 bases in the middle. CDR3 protein: CASSLEGGNQPQHF. The CDR3, as DNA: TGCGCCAGCAGCTTGGAGGGGGGCAATCAGCCCCAGCATTTT.

The chain recombines TRBV30 with TRBJ2-3, with D perhaps matching TRBD1 or TRBD2 (5 bases each). The CDR3 is 13 amino acids. Trimming stripped 0 bases from V and 4 bases from J, with 8 bases between. The germline V gene has CDR1 GTSNPN and CDR2 SVGIG (reference sequence). Written as DNA, the CDR3 is TGTGCCTGGAGTGTAGAGGGGCCAGATACGCAGTATTTT. This sequence encodes CAWSVEGPDTQYF.

This chain joins TRBV5-1 and TRBJ1-4; D gene unclear. V lost 4 bases and J 2 bases, leaving 15 bases between the germline ends. This CDR3 has 16 residues. Germline V gene lookup returns CDR1 SGHRS and CDR2 YFSETQ. DNA of the CDR3: TGCGCCAGCAGCCGGGAGGGCAGAGCCACTAATGAAAAACTGTTTTTT. Protein: CASSREGRATNEKLFF.

DNA of the CDR3: TGCGCCAGCAGCTCAGGGACTAGCGGGACCTACAATGAGCAGTTCTTC. Encoded protein: CASSSGTSGTYNEQFF. The chain couples TRBV5-1 to TRBJ2-1; 13 nucleotides align to TRBD2. CDR3 size: 16 residues. Germline CDR1 reads SGHRS; CDR2 reads YFSETQ. V trimming: 3 bases; J trimming: 2 bases; junction bases outside the gene matches: 2.

V is TRBV7-2 and J is TRBJ1-3; the match to TRBD1 covers 9 bases. The germline CDR1 and CDR2 sequences are SGHTA and FQGNSA. Germline trimming cut 5 bases from V and 8 bases from J; bases unmatched to any gene: 4. CDR3 size: 13 residues. CDR3 in DNA: TGTGCCAGCAGCCCGACAGGGGGGTACACCATATATTTT. This encodes CASSPTGGYTIYF.

The chain employs TRBV5-4 and TRBJ2-7; 8 bases are shared with TRBD1. Trimming cost V 7 bases and J 0 bases; bases outside gene matches: 3. The CDR3 spans 13 residues. In germline, CDR1 is SGHNT, CDR2 YYREEE (reference sequence). The CDR3 DNA reads TGTGCCAGCTGGGACAGGAGCTCCTACGAGCAGTACTTC. It yields the protein CASWDRSSYEQYF.

As to this clone: A junction end diverges from the germline sequence, so it may reflect a read error. The chain employs TRBV6-6 and TRBJ1-2; D not certain. Germline CDR1 reads MNHNY; CDR2 reads SVGAGI (reference sequence). The CDR3 extends over 11 amino acids. DNA of the CDR3: TGTGCCAGCAGTTACGCAGACCTGATATTCTTC. Its protein product is CASSYADLIFF.

CDR3 amino acids: CATSVTVGNQPQHF. The CDR3 DNA follows: TGTGCCACCAGCGTTACCGTCGGCAATCAGCCCCAGCATTTT. The chain recombines TRBV15 with TRBJ1-5; D not certain. This CDR3 is 14 amino acids long. Trimming cost V 5 bases and J 2 bases, with 10 bases left between them. Germline values: CDR1 LNHNV, CDR2 YYDKDF (reference sequence).

This clone was seen just once. The CDR3 end shows no conserved phenylalanine or tryptophan, and so a read error is likely. CDR3 residues: CASSLSTGANQPQHV. DNA of the CDR3: TGTGCCAGCAGCTTATCTACAGGCGCCAATCAGCCCCAGCATGTT. The rearrangement joins TRBV11-1 to TRBJ1-5, with D maybe TRBD1 (5 bases). Germline-derived CDR1 and CDR2 are SGHAT and FQDESV (reference sequence). Trimming left V 2 bases short and J 3 bases short, with 11 bases between. The CDR3 is made up of 15 amino acids.

The chain combines TRBV7-9 with TRBJ2-7; perhaps TRBD2 as D (5 bases). CDR3 length: 15 residues. Trimming took off 5 bases at V and 7 bases at J, with 21 bases between the two ends. Germline V lookup: CDR1 SEHNR, CDR2 FQNEAQ (reference sequence). The CDR3 DNA sequence: TGTGCCAGCAGCCGAAGGGAGCTCGGCCCGGTAGAGCAGTACTTC. It specifies CASSRRELGPVEQYF.

The genes are TRBV19 and TRBJ2-2; a possible D gene is TRBD1 (5 bases). V was cut by 5 bases and J by 4 bases, with 5 bases left in between. The V gene's germline CDR1 is LNHDA and CDR2 SQIVND (reference sequence). The CDR3 length is 12 residues. CDR3 nucleotide sequence: TGTGCCAGTAGTCAGGGCACCGGGGAGCTGTTTTTT. The encoded protein is CASSQGTGELFF.